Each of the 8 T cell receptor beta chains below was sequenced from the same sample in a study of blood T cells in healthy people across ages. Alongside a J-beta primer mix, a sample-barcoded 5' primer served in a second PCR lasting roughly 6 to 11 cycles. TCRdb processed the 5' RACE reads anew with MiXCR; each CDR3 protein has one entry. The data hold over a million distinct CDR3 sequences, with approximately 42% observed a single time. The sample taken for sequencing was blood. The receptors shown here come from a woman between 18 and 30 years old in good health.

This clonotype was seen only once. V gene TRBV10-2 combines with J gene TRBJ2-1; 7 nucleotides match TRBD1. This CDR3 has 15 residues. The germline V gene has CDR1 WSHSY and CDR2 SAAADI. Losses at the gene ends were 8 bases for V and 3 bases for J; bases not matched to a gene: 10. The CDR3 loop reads CASGEQGLGYNEQFF. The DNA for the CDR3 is TGCGCCAGCGGGGAACAGGGGCTGGGCTACAATGAGCAGTTCTTC.

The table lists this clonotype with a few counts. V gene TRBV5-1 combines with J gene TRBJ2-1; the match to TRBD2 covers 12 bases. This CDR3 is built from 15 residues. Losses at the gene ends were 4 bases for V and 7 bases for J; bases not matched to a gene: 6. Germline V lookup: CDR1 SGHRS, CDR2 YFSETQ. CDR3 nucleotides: TGCGCCAGCAGCGCAGGACTAGCGGGAATGAATGAGCAGTTCTTC. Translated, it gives CASSAGLAGMNEQFF.

CDR3 DNA sequence: TGTGCCAGCAGCGTAGCTCCGGAAGCAGCTGCGCACGCAGATACGCAGTATTTT. Encoded protein: CASSVAPEAAAHADTQYF. The chain combines TRBV9 with TRBJ2-3, with unresolved D. CDR1 and CDR2 from the germline V gene are SGDLS and YYNGEE. The CDR3 runs to 18 residues. With 0 bases removed from V and 4 bases from J, the gap between germline ends came to 21 bases.

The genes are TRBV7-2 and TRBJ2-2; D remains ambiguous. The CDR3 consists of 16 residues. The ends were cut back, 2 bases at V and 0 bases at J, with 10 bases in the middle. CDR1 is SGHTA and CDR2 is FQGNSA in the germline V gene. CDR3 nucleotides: TGTGCCAGCAGCTTAATCTGGCAGTCGAACACCGGGGAGCTGTTTTTT. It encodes CASSLIWQSNTGELFF.

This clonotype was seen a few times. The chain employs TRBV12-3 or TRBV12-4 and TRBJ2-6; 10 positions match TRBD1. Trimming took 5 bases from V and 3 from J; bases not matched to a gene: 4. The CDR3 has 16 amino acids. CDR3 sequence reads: CASSRDRGGGANVLTF. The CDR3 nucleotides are TGTGCCAGCAGTCGGGACAGGGGAGGTGGGGCCAACGTCCTGACTTTC.

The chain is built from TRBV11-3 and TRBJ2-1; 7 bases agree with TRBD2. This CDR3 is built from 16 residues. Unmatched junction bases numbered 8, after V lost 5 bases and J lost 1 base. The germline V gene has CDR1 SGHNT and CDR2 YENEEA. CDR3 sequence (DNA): TGTGCCAGCAGCAAAGAGGGGACTACGTCCTACAATGAGCAGTTCTTC. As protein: CASSKEGTTSYNEQFF.

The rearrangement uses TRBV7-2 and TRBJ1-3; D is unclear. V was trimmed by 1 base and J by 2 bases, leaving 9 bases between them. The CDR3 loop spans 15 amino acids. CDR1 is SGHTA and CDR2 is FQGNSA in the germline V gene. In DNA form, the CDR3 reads TGTGCCAGCAGCTTAGTAGGGATCCCTGGAAACACCATATATTTT. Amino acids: CASSLVGIPGNTIYF.

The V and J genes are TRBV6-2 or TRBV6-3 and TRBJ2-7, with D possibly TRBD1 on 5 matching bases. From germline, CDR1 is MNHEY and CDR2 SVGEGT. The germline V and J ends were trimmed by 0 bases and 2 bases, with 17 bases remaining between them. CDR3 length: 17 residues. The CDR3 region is CASSYSNQGTVPYEQYF. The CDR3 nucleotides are TGTGCCAGCAGTTACTCCAACCAGGGCACGGTCCCCTACGAGCAGTACTTC.